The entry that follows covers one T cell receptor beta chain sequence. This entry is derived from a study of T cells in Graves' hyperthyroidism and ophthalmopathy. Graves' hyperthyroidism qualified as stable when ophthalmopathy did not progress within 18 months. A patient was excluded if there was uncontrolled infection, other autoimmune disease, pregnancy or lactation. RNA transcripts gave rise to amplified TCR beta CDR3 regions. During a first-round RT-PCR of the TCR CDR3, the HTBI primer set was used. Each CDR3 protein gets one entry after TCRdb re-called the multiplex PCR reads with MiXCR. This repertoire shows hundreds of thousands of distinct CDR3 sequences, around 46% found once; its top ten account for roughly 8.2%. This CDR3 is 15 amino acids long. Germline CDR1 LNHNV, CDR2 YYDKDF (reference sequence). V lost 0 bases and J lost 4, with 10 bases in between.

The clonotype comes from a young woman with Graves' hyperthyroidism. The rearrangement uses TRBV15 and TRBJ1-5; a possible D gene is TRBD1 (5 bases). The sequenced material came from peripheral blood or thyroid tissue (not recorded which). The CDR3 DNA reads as TGTGCCACCAGCAGAGAAGTAGGGGCGAATCAGCCCCAGCATTTT. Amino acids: CATSREVGANQPQHF.